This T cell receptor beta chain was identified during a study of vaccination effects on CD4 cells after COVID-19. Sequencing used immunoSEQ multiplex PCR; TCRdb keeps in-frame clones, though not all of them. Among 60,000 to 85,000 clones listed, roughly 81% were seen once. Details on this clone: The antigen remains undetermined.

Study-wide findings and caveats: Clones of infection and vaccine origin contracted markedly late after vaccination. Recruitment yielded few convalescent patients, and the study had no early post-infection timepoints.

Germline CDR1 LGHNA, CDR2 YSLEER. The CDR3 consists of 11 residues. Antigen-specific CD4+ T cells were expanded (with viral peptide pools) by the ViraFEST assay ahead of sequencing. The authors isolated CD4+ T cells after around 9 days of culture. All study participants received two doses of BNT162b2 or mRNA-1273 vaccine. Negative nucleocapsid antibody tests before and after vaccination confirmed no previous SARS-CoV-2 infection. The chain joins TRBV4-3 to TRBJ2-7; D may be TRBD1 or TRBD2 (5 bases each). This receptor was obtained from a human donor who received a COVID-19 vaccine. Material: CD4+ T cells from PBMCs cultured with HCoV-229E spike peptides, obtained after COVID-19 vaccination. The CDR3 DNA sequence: TGCGCCAGGGGGCACGGGGTTCCCGGTCTCGTC. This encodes CARGHGVPGLV.